In its sample, the clone carrying this T cell receptor (beta chain) was seen a few times. Its specificity is not known. The sample comes from a study of T cells in Graves' hyperthyroidism and ophthalmopathy. The overall study: Prior to any treatment, at the point of initial diagnosis, peripheral blood was collected. Study-wide results and limits: Model-based prediction identified ophthalmopathy a median 6.5 months prior to its onset. In blood, most of the thyroid clonotypes expanded above 0.001 were also present.

Amplification yielded TCR beta CDR3 regions, with RNA transcripts as the source. First-round RT-PCR with HTBI primers amplified the TCR CDR3 region. Using its own MiXCR run on the multiplex PCR reads, TCRdb lists one record per CDR3 protein. The profile shows about 640,000 distinct CDR3 sequences, about a fifth of them singletons. CDR3 length equals 14 residues. CDR1 and CDR2 from the germline V gene are WNHNN and SYGVQD (reference sequence). With V trimmed by 5 bases and J by 4 bases, 3 bases remained unmatched. Reasons for excluding patients were uncontrolled infection, other autoimmune disease, pregnancy or lactation.

The rearrangement uses TRBV10-1 and TRBJ2-2, with 8 positions matching TRBD1. This receptor was taken from a man aged 25 to 40 with Graves' ophthalmopathy. The material sequenced was blood. DNA for the CDR3: TGCGCCAGCAGTCAGGGGGCTGCCACCGGGGAGCTGTTTTTT. This translates into CASSQGAATGELFF.